The clone carrying this T cell receptor (beta chain) was recorded only once. The data originate from a study of blood T cell repertoires in COVID-19. V trimming: 3 bases; J trimming: 4 bases; junction bases outside the gene matches: 6. CDR3 length: 15 residues. Per the germline V gene, CDR1 is SGHRS and CDR2 is YFSETQ. Original processing notes: Cell counts per sample came from amplifying reference gene primers. The assay was immunoSEQ multiplex PCR, and TCRdb's table has in-frame clones only and misses some. V and J calls and clone size are those listed in that table; D and trimming were worked out from the DNA. This sample has approximately 250,000 clones, with more than 65% found just once.

The genes are TRBV5-1 and TRBJ1-4, with 7 bases lining up with TRBD1. The sequenced material came from peripheral blood. The source of this sequence is a woman aged 40 to 50 who had recovered from COVID-19. The CDR3, as DNA: TGCGCCAGCAGCTCCGGACAGGATTTTAATGAAAAACTGTTTTTT. It is translated as CASSSGQDFNEKLFF.